A single sample gave rise to the 5 T cell receptor beta chains below, sequenced in a study of Graves' ophthalmopathy and Graves' hyperthyroidism. Amplified TCR beta CDR3 regions were obtained using RNA transcripts as template. Following a first-round RT-PCR that used HTBI primers, a second-round multiplex PCR was carried out. Using its own MiXCR run on the multiplex PCR reads, TCRdb lists one record per CDR3 protein. The data show roughly 1.1 million distinct CDR3 sequences, 35% to 40% seen once. The sample comprised peripheral blood or thyroid tissue (not recorded which). These receptors were collected from an adult man with Graves' hyperthyroidism.

The V call is TRBV24-1, the J call TRBJ1-5; D is uncertain. The V end lost 7 bases, the J end lost 11 bases, and 20 bases lay between the germline ends. The V gene's germline CDR1 is KGHDR and CDR2 SFDVKD. The CDR3 loop spans 14 amino acids. The CDR3 DNA is TGTGCCACCAGCAGTGACCAGGAACTAGGGTCCCAGCATTTT. As protein: CATSSDQELGSQHF.

This clonotype was detected ten times or more. The junction shows a germline mismatch at one end, possibly a read error. The rearrangement links TRBV5-1 to TRBJ2-5; D not certain. This CDR3 region has 13 residues. Germline values: CDR1 SGHRS, CDR2 YFSETQ. In nucleotides, the CDR3 is TGTGCCAGCAGCTCCCGGGTCCAAGAGACCCAGTACTTC. Translated: CASSSRVQETQYF.

This clonotype has at least ten counts. The rearrangement links TRBV24-1 to TRBJ2-7; TRBD1 agrees at 9 bases. Trimming at V came to 8 bases and at J to 3 bases, leaving 13 bases not matched to a gene. Germline CDR1 is KGHDR and CDR2 is SFDVKD. This CDR3 contains 16 residues. For the CDR3, the DNA is TGTGCCACCACCAAGGGACCCGGGACAGGGTTCTACGAGCAGTACTTC. This codes for CATTKGPGTGFYEQYF.

This chain connects TRBV10-3 to TRBJ2-7, with D possibly TRBD1 on 6 matching bases. Between the trimmed V and J ends, which lost 6 bases and 0 bases, there was a span of 9 bases. Germline CDR1 and CDR2: ENHRY and SYGVKD. CDR3 length: 13 amino acids. The CDR3 DNA reads as TGTGCCATCAGAGGACAGTCCTCCTACGAGCAGTACTTC. It codes for CAIRGQSSYEQYF.

This clonotype was seen repeatedly, ten times or more. The chain is built from TRBV11-2 and TRBJ1-2, with a weak D call TRBD1 (5 bases). CDR3 length equals 14 residues. V lost 5 bases to trimming and J lost 4 bases, with 14 bases between them. Per germline, CDR1 SGHAT and CDR2 FQNNGV. This chain's CDR3 is CASSQHAGSYGYTF. DNA of the CDR3: TGTGCCAGCAGCCAGCACGCAGGGTCCTATGGCTACACCTTC.